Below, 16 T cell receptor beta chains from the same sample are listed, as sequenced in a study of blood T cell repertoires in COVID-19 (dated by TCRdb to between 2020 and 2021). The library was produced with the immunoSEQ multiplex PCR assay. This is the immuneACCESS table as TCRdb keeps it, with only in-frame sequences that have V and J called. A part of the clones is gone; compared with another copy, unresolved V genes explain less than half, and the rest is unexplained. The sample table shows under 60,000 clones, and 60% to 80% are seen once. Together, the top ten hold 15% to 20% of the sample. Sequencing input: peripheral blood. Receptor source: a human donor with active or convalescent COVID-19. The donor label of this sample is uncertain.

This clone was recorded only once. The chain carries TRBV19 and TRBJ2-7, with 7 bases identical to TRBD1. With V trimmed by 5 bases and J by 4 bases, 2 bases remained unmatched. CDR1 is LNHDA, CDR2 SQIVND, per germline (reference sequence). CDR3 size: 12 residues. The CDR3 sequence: CASSDRAYEQYF. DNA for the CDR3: TGTGCCAGTAGTGACAGGGCATACGAGCAGTACTTC.

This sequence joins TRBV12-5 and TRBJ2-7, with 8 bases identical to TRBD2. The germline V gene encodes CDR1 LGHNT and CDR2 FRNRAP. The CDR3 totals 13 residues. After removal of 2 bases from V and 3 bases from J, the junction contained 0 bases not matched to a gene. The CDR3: CASGLREGYEQYF. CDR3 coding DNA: TGTGCTAGTGGTTTGCGGGAGGGCTACGAGCAGTACTTC.

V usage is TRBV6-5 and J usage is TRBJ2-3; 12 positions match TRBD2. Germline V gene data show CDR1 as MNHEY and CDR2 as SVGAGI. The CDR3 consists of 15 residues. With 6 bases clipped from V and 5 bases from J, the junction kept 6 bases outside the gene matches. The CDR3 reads CASSPLAGGGDTQYF. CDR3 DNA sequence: TGTGCCAGCAGCCCCCTAGCGGGGGGGGGAGATACGCAGTATTTT.

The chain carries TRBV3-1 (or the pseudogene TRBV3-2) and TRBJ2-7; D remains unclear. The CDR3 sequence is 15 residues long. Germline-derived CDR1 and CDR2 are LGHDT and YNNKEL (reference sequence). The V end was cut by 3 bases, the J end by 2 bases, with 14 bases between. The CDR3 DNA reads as TGTGCCAGCAGCCAGACCGGCGGAGCTCCCTACGAGCAGTACTTC. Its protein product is CASSQTGGAPYEQYF.

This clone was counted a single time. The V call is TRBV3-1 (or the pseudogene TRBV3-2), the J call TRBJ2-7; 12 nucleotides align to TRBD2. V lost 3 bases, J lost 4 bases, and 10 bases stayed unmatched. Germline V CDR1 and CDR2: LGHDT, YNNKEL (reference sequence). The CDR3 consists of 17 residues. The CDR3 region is CASSQRTSGVPLYEQYF. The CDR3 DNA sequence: TGTGCCAGCAGCCAGAGGACTAGCGGGGTCCCCCTTTACGAGCAGTACTTC.

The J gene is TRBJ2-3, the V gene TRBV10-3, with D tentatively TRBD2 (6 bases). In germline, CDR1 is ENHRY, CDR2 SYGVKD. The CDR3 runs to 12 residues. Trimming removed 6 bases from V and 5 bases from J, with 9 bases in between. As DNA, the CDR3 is TGTGCCATCAGGGGGACTGTAGATACGCAGTATTTT. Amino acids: CAIRGTVDTQYF.

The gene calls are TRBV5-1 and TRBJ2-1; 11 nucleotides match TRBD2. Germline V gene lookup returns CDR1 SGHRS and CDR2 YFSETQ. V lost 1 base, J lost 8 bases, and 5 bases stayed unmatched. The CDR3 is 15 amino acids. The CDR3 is CASSLLAGGPYEQFF. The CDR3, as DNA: TGCGCCAGCAGCTTGTTAGCGGGAGGGCCGTATGAGCAGTTCTTC.

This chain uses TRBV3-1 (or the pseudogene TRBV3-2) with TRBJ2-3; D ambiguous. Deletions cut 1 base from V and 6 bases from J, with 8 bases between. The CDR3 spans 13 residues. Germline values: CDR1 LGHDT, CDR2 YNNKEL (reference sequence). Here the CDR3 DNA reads TGTGCCAGCAGCCAAGGCCAGAGGGATACGCAGTATTTT. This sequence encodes CASSQGQRDTQYF.

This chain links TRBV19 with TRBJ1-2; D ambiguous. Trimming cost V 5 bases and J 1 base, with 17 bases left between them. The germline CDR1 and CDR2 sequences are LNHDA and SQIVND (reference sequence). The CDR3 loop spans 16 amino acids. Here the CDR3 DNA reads TGTGCCAGTAGTTTGAGCTTGAATGGCGGTAACTATGGCTACACCTTC. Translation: CASSLSLNGGNYGYTF.

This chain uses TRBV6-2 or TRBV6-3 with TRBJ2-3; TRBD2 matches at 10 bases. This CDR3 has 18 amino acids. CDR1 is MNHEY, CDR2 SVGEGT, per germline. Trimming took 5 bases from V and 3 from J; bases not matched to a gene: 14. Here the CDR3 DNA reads TGTGCCAGCAGTCCCCCAGCGGGAGGGCTTCTATCAACAGATACGCAGTATTTT. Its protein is CASSPPAGGLLSTDTQYF.

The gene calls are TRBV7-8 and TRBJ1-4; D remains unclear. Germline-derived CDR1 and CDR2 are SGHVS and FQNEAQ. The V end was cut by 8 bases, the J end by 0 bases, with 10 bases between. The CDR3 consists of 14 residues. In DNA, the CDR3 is TGTGCCAGCTCGTCAGGTTCAACTAATGAAAAACTGTTTTTT. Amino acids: CASSSGSTNEKLFF.

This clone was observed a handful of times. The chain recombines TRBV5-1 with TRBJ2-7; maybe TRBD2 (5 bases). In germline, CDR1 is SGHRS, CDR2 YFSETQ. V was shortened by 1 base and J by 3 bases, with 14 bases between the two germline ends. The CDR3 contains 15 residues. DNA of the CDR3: TGCGCCAGCAGCTTGTCTCCCAGCGGAAGCTACGAGCAGTACTTC. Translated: CASSLSPSGSYEQYF. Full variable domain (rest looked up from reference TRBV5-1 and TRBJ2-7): KAGVTQTPRYLIKTRGQQVTLSCSPISGHRSVSWYQQTPGQGLQFLFEYFSETQRNKGNFPGRFSGRQFSNSRSEMNVSTLELGDSALYLCASSLSPSGSYEQYFGPGTRLTVT.

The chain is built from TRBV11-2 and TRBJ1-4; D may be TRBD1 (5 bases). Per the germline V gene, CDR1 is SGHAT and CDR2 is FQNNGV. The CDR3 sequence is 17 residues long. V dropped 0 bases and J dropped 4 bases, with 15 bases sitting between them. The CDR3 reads CASSLDPGRGINEKLFF. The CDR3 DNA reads TGTGCCAGCAGCTTAGACCCCGGTCGGGGGATTAATGAAAAACTGTTTTTT.

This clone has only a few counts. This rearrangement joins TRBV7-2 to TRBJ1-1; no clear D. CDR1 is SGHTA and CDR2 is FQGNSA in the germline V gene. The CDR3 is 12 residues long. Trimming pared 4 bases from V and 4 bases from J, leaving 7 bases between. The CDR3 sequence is CASSYTRTEAFF. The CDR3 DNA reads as TGTGCCAGCAGCTACACACGCACTGAAGCTTTCTTT. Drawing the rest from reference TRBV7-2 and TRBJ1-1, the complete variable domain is GAGVSQSPSNKVTEKGKDVELRCDPISGHTALYWYRQSLGQGLEFLIYFQGNSAPDKSGLPSDRFSAERTGGSVSTLTIQRTQQEDSAVYLCASSYTRTEAFFGQGTRLTVV.

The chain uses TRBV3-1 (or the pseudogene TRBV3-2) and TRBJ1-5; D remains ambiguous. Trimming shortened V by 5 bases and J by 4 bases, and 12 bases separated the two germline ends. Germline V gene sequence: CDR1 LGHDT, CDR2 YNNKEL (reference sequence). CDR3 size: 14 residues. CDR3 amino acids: CASSERGGNQPQHF. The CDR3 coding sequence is TGTGCCAGCAGCGAAAGAGGAGGAAATCAGCCCCAGCATTTT.

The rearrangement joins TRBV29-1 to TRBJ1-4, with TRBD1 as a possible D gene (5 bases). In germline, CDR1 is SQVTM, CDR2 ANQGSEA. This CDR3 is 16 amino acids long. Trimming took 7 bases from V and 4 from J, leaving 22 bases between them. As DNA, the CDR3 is TGCAGCGCCCGACTTCCCAGGGCCCCCCATAATGAAAAACTGTTTTTT. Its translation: CSARLPRAPHNEKLFF.